This T cell receptor (beta chain) was profiled in a study of CD8 T cells in ankylosing spondylitis. Only a few counts were recorded for this clonotype. Trimming left V 0 bases short and J 4 bases short, with 22 bases between. This CDR3 comprises 19 residues. CDR1 and CDR2 (germline): LNHDA, SQIVND (reference sequence). TCRdb used MiXCR to reprocess the 5' RACE reads, holding one entry per CDR3 protein. The table records around 120,000 distinct CDR3 sequences, approximately 15% of them present only once. Sequenced material: blood, either unsorted or a sorted T cell fraction (not recorded which). The chain carries TRBV19 and TRBJ2-1; possible D gene TRBD1, 6 bases. The source is a female donor with ankylosing spondylitis or in good health (not recorded which). Here the CDR3 reads CASSIEPGGPRKTYNEQFF. CDR3 nucleotide sequence: TGTGCCAGTAGTATAGAACCTGGGGGCCCTCGTAAGACATACAATGAGCAGTTCTTC.